The present entry profiles one T cell receptor (beta chain) with its context. The junction shows a germline mismatch at one end, possibly a read error. Co-extraction of both nucleic acids (RNA and DNA) used roughly 20-34 mg of unsorted bulk tissue. Researchers generated TCR beta cDNA from around 0.55 ug of total RNA, relying on a constant-region primer. Three rounds of nested multiplex PCR with slightly modified ARM-PCR produced TCR beta libraries. Investigators reported that the first two PCR rounds, at about 9 cycles each, used TRBV1-TRBV30 forward primers with a C-beta reverse primer. MiXCR, applied by TCRdb to the multiplex PCR reads, yields one record per CDR3 protein. The table records 65,000 to 90,000 distinct CDR3 sequences, approximately 77% of them present only once. This entry comes from a study of tumor-infiltrating lymphocytes in primary liver carcinoma. CDR1 is SEHNR and CDR2 is FQNEAQ in the germline V gene (reference sequence). The CDR3 consists of 16 residues.

The sequence came from a man in his forties or fifties with primary liver carcinoma and hepatitis B virus infection. Sequencing was done on a sample of liver tumor tissue from sampling region 1. Documented subset: tumor region T1, superior pole. The chain carries TRBV7-9 and TRBJ2-5, with 10 bases fitting TRBD1. The CDR3 sequence: CVSSLGDRGLQETQYF. Here the CDR3 DNA reads TGCGTCAGCAGCTTAGGAGACAGGGGGCTGCAAGAGACCCAGTACTTC.